This T cell receptor (beta chain) came from a study of T-cell reconstitution after alpha-beta-depleted transplantation in children. Unique molecular identifiers were incorporated when the TCRbeta library was constructed. TCRdb used MiXCR to reprocess the PCR reads, holding one entry per CDR3 protein. The data contain hundreds of thousands of distinct CDR3 sequences, approximately 13% of them seen just once; the ten biggest clones take up approximately 2%. Of note for this clonotype: Antigen unknown.

Points from the study as a whole: Newly made T cells mostly supplied T-cell counts and diversity one year after transplant. Expanded clones from the graft, numbering several hundred, reportedly supplied alpha-beta T cells about two months after transplant. High day-60 TCRbeta diversity in some patients came from surviving recipient T cells and thymic progenitors.

The CDR3 length is 13 residues. Trimming cost V 5 bases and J 4 bases, with 10 bases left between them. Germline V gene sequence: CDR1 SGHTA, CDR2 FQGNSA. Here the sequenced sample was PBMCs, mostly from graft donor cells, taken 360 days after TCRalphabeta/CD19-depleted stem cell transplant. This receptor was taken from a male patient between 5 and 17 years old who had a stem cell transplant for acute myeloid leukemia, so the T cells may come from the graft donor. The chain uses TRBV7-2 and TRBJ2-3; D ambiguous. The CDR3 spells CASSVRVPDTQYF. Here the CDR3 DNA reads TGTGCCAGCAGCGTTAGGGTACCAGATACGCAGTATTTT.